These T cell receptor beta chains were read from a single sample in a study of cytomegalovirus exposure and HLA in healthy donors. Produced via immunoSEQ multiplex PCR; TCRdb's table is partial and in-frame only. The sample consists of some 120,000 clones, about 80% of them appearing once. What was sequenced was PBMCs. These receptors came from a man aged 30 to 39 in good health and CMV-seronegative. Both conserved end residues are part of each CDR3. The D gene is left open where the match is weak. Expanded clones get a size class; other rows say once, few or many, or leave the size out.

d_call j_call clone_size v_call cdr3_nt cdr3_aa
TRBD1 TRBJ2-7 few TRBV19 TGTGCCAGTAGTATCAAGTCGCAGGGGGCCTACGAGCAGTACTTC CASSIKSQGAYEQYF
. TRBJ1-1 . TRBV5-6 TGTGCCAGCAGCTTGGTCGGTAAAGCTTTCTTT CASSLVGKAFF
. TRBJ1-1 . TRBV6-4 TGTGCCAGCAGTGTCCAGGAGAACACTGAAGCTTTCTTT CASSVQENTEAFF
TRBD1 TRBJ1-2 . TRBV6-6 TGTGCCAGCAGTTATCGGGCAGGGGGACGCTATGGCTACACCTTC CASSYRAGGRYGYTF
. TRBJ2-5 . TRBV5-6 TGTGCCAGCAGCTTGTACAGGACGTGGGAGACCCAGTACTTC CASSLYRTWETQYF
TRBD2 TRBJ2-5 . TRBV9 TGTGCCAGCAGCGTAGCCACTAGCGGGGGGAAAGAGACCCAGTACTTC CASSVATSGGKETQYF
. TRBJ1-2 . TRBV7-9 TGTGCCAGCAGTGAAGGGGGGGGGCATAGCTATGGCTACACCTTC CASSEGGGHSYGYTF
TRBD1 TRBJ2-7 . TRBV6-1 TGTGCCAGCACTCAGGGACAGAGCTCCTACGAGCAGTACTTC CASTQGQSSYEQYF
. TRBJ1-2 . TRBV6-6 TGTGCCAGCAGTTACTCGGCCCTCCGGGATGAATATGGCTACACCTTC CASSYSALRDEYGYTF
. TRBJ1-5 . TRBV28 TGTGCCAGCAGTTTGACTGTTGTTGGCAATCAGCCCCAGCATTTT CASSLTVVGNQPQHF
. TRBJ1-5 . TRBV2 TGTGCCAGCATCCGGGATAGCAATCAGCCCCAGCATTTT CASIRDSNQPQHF
TRBD1 TRBJ1-3 . TRBV18 TGTGCCAGCTCACCGCGGGGGGACAGCTCTGGAAACACCATATATTTT CASSPRGDSSGNTIYF
TRBD1 TRBJ2-7 . TRBV25-1 TGTGCCAGCACCGAGACAGGGGAGGACGAGCAGTACTTC CASTETGEDEQYF
TRBD1 TRBJ2-2 few TRBV28 TGTGCCTATGGGACAGCACAGAACACCGGGGAGCTGTTTTTT CAYGTAQNTGELFF
. TRBJ2-7 . TRBV19 TGTGCCAGTAGTATAACTCCCTCGGTGATCTACGAGCAGTACTTC CASSITPSVIYEQYF
TRBD1 TRBJ1-5 . TRBV28 TGTGCCAGCAGTTTTAACACGGACAGGGGGCTTCCCTATAGCAATCAGCCCCAGCATTTT CASSFNTDRGLPYSNQPQHF
. TRBJ1-4 . TRBV7-9 TGTGCCAGCAGCGTGACAGCAAGAGCAACTAATGAAAAACTGTTTTTT CASSVTARATNEKLFF
TRBD2 TRBJ2-3 . TRBV6-1 TGTGCCAGCAGTTTGACTAGCGGGGGGGCAGATACGCAGTATTTT CASSLTSGGADTQYF
. TRBJ2-2 once TRBV30 TGTGCCTGGAGCCCTCTGGCTACCGGGGAGCTGTTTTTT CAWSPLATGELFF
TRBD2 TRBJ2-2 . TRBV6-1 TGTGCCAGCAGTCGTCCGGGACTAGCGACCGGGGAGCTGTTTTTT CASSRPGLATGELFF
. TRBJ1-4 . TRBV19 TGTGCCAGTAGCGGACAGATAAATGAAAAACTGTTTTTT CASSGQINEKLFF
TRBD2 TRBJ2-5 . TRBV29-1 TGCAGCGTTGAAGGGCTAGCGGGGGCCGGGGAGACCCAGTACTTC CSVEGLAGAGETQYF
. TRBJ2-7 . TRBV28 TGTGCCAGCAGTCCTCCCGGGGGGCTTCCCCTATGGGAGCAGTACTTC CASSPPGGLPLWEQYF
TRBD2 TRBJ2-7 . TRBV6-5 TGTGCCAGCGGACCCACCGGGACCGGGGGGGGAAAGCAGTACTTC CASGPTGTGGGKQYF
TRBD2 TRBJ2-7 . TRBV2 TGTGCCAGCTCCATAGCGGGCTCCTACGAGCAGTACTTC CASSIAGSYEQYF
. TRBJ2-7 . TRBV30 TGTGCCTGGAGTGTACGGGCGGAGGCCGAGCAGTACTTC CAWSVRAEAEQYF
. TRBJ2-1 . TRBV2 TGTGCCAGCAGTGAACTGAATGAGCAGTTCTTC CASSELNEQFF
TRBD2 TRBJ2-7 few TRBV27 TGTGCCAGCAGTCCTAGCGGGAGCCGTCTCGAGCAGTACTTC CASSPSGSRLEQYF
. TRBJ2-7 once TRBV6-5 TGTGCCAGCTCCTTAGGGGGAGGGTCCAACGAGCAGTACTTC CASSLGGGSNEQYF
. TRBJ2-2 . TRBV7-6 TGTGCCAGCAGCCCCAGGGAGGGGGGCACCGGGGAGCTGTTTTTT CASSPREGGTGELFF
TRBD1 TRBJ1-2 . TRBV4-2 TGTGCCAGCAGCCGCTTCCAGGGGGAAGATAACTATGGCTACACCTTC CASSRFQGEDNYGYTF
TRBD1 TRBJ2-2 . TRBV6-6 TGTGCCAGCAGTTTTCCCTCAGGGGGCAACACCGGGGAGCTGTTTTTT CASSFPSGGNTGELFF
TRBD1 TRBJ2-3 . TRBV7-9 TGTGCCAGCAGCCACGCCCGGACAGGGGGAAGGGCAGATACGCAGTATTTT CASSHARTGGRADTQYF
TRBD1 TRBJ2-7 . TRBV6-5 TGTGCCAGCAGTTATTCGGGACAGAGCTCCTACGAGCAGTACTTC CASSYSGQSSYEQYF
. TRBJ1-2 . TRBV28 TGTGCCAGCAGTGGCCCGAACCAAAACCGTAACTATGGCTACACCTTC CASSGPNQNRNYGYTF
. TRBJ1-5 . TRBV28 TGTGCCAGCAGTTTGCGCAGGGACAATCAGCCCCAGCATTTT CASSLRRDNQPQHF
. TRBJ1-1 . TRBV19 TGTGCCAGTAGTATTGGTTACGGGGGAGGTCCTGAAGCTTTCTTT CASSIGYGGGPEAFF
. TRBJ1-1 . TRBV9 TGTGCCAGCAGCGTAGACATGCGGACTGAAGCTTTCTTT CASSVDMRTEAFF
. TRBJ1-1 . TRBV2 TGTGCCAGCAGTAAACGGGGGGAAGGGACTGAAGCTTTCTTT CASSKRGEGTEAFF
. TRBJ2-6 . TRBV9 TGTGCCAGCAGCGTCGGGTCCAACGTCCTGACTTTC CASSVGSNVLTF
. TRBJ2-7 . TRBV28 TGTGCCAGCAGTTCCTACAGGTACGAGCAGTACTTC CASSSYRYEQYF
. TRBJ2-5 . TRBV5-6 TGTGCCAGCAGCCCCGACGGGGAATTCCAAGAGACCCAGTACTTC CASSPDGEFQETQYF
. TRBJ2-1 . TRBV4-2 TGTGCCAGCAGCCAGGATCGGGGGTATGATAATGAGCAGTTCTTC CASSQDRGYDNEQFF
TRBD2 TRBJ2-5 once TRBV25-1 TGTGCCAGCAGTTCCTTAGCGGGGATAGAGACCCAGTACTTC CASSSLAGIETQYF
TRBD2 TRBJ2-7 . TRBV5-1 TGCGCCAGCAGCTTGGGTCCTCTAGCGGGCCTTAGCTCCTACGAGCAGTACTTC CASSLGPLAGLSSYEQYF
TRBD2 TRBJ2-1 few TRBV29-1 TGCAGCTCCGGGGCTAGCGGGAGCTATGAGCAGTTCTTC CSSGASGSYEQFF
TRBD1 TRBJ1-5 . TRBV6-6 TGTGCCAGCAGTTACTCGGGTGGACAGGGTTACCAGCCCCAGCATTTT CASSYSGGQGYQPQHF
. TRBJ1-1 once TRBV20-1 TGCAGTGCTAGGTCTATAACTGAAGCTTTCTTT CSARSITEAFF
. TRBJ2-1 . TRBV5-4 TGTGCCAGCAGCTTGGTTAAGACAGCATATGGGAATGAGCAGTTCTTC CASSLVKTAYGNEQFF